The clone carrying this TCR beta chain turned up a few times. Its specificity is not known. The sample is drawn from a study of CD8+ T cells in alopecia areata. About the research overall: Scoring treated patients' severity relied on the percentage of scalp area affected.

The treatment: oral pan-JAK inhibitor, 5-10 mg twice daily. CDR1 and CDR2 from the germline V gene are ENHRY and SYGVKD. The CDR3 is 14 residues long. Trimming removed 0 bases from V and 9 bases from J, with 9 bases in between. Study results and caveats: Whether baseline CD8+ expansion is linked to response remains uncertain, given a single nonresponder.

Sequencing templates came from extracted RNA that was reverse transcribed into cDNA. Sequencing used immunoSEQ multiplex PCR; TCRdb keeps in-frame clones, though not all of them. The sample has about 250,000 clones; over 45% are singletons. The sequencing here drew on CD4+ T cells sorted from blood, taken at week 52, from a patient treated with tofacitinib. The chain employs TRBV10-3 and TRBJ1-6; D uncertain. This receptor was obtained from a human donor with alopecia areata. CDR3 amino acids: CAISESDTVSPLHF. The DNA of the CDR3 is TGTGCCATCAGTGAGTCCGACACCGTTTCACCCCTCCACTTT.